A selection of T cell receptor beta chains follows, all from one sample in a study of blood T cell repertoires in COVID-19. Some clones are missing from TCRdb's copy, which holds only in-frame ones; the method was immunoSEQ multiplex PCR. Among 300,000 to 400,000 clones, roughly 90% were seen once, and the ten largest hold about 7%. Sequences were obtained from peripheral blood. All receptors come from a woman between 65 and 79 years old with COVID-19, enrolled during active disease. Each CDR3 is given with its conserved first and last residue. The D gene is left open where the match is weak. Some rows mark clone size as missing; the rest say once, few, many or name a class of expanded clone.

>TRBV19|-|TRBJ2-7|TRBD1
CASSMTGGGDEQYF
TGTGCCAGTAGTATGACAGGGGGAGGGGACGAGCAGTACTTC
>TRBV30|-|TRBJ1-6|-
CAWVQRGGRSPLHF
TGTGCCTGGGTTCAACGGGGGGGACGATCACCCCTCCACTTT
>TRBV6-2/TRBV6-3|-|TRBJ2-2|-
CASSPTQNTGELFF
TGTGCCAGCAGTCCGACTCAGAACACCGGGGAGCTGTTTTTT
>TRBV19|few|TRBJ1-2|TRBD1
CASTAGGIIWRIYGYTF
TGTGCCAGTACGGCAGGGGGAATCATTTGGAGAATCTATGGCTACACCTTC
>TRBV4-2|-|TRBJ1-5|-
CASSQSEDKTQPQHF
TGTGCCAGCAGCCAATCCGAGGACAAAACACAGCCCCAGCATTTT
>TRBV19|-|TRBJ1-1|-
CASSIGAGAFF
TGTGCCAGTAGTATTGGTGCGGGGGCTTTCTTT
>TRBV7-9|few|TRBJ2-5|-
CASSPRTDQETQYF
TGTGCCAGCAGCCCCCGGACAGACCAAGAGACCCAGTACTTC
>TRBV10-2|-|TRBJ1-1|-
CASSLDTTNTEAFF
TGCGCCAGCAGTCTGGACACAACGAACACTGAAGCTTTCTTT
>TRBV28|-|TRBJ1-2|-
CASSSLRYGYTF
TGTGCCAGCAGTTCTTTGCGCTATGGCTACACCTTC
>TRBV4-1|-|TRBJ2-1|TRBD1
CASSRTGVPNEQFF
TGCGCCAGCAGTAGGACAGGGGTCCCCAATGAGCAGTTCTTC
>TRBV19|-|TRBJ2-1|TRBD2
CASSTSGGGVREQFF
TGTGCCAGTAGTACCTCTGGCGGGGGGGTGCGGGAGCAGTTCTTC
>TRBV28|-|TRBJ2-1|TRBD2
CASGLYPSGAGPEQFF
TGTGCCAGCGGGCTCTATCCTAGCGGGGCGGGACCTGAGCAGTTCTTC
>TRBV7-2|-|TRBJ2-5|-
CASSPAPTTIRRGLETQYF
TGTGCCAGCAGCCCCGCGCCCACAACCATACGACGCGGGCTTGAGACCCAGTACTTC
>TRBV24-1|-|TRBJ2-2|-
CATSDSSAGELFF
TGTGCCACCAGTGATTCCTCGGCCGGGGAGCTGTTTTTT
>TRBV29-1|few|TRBJ2-3|TRBD1
CSVRVGTGYTDTQYF
TGCAGCGTGAGGGTAGGGACAGGGTATACAGATACGCAGTATTTT
>TRBV12-3/TRBV12-4|-|TRBJ1-5|-
CASSFPGDQPQHF
TGTGCCAGCAGTTTTCCAGGCGATCAGCCCCAGCATTTT
>TRBV7-2|-|TRBJ2-1|-
CASSTDRDWYNEQFF
TGTGCCAGCAGCACAGACCGGGACTGGTACAATGAGCAGTTCTTC
>TRBV18|-|TRBJ2-5|TRBD2
CASSRLLAGEQETQYF
TGTGCCAGCTCACGGCTACTAGCGGGAGAACAAGAGACCCAGTACTTC
>TRBV9|-|TRBJ2-3|TRBD2
CASSVGRGVGTDTQYF
TGTGCCAGCAGCGTAGGGCGGGGGGTTGGCACAGATACGCAGTATTTT
>TRBV4-1|once|TRBJ2-7|TRBD2
CASSQIKRGPPYEQYF
TGCGCCAGCAGCCAAATCAAGCGGGGGCCCCCCTACGAGCAGTACTTC
>TRBV30|-|TRBJ1-2|-
CAWSALDYGYTF
TGTGCCTGGAGTGCGCTAGACTATGGCTACACCTTC
>TRBV11-2|-|TRBJ1-4|-
CASSLGQGKGEKKLFF
TGTGCCAGCAGCTTAGGGCAGGGGAAAGGAGAAAAAAAACTGTTTTTT